This note documents a single T cell receptor beta chain sequence. This clone is deemed medium-sized (0.01 to 0.1%). Its antigen target is currently unknown. The record has no base qualities; no much larger clone is one base away. The source of the sample is a study of OX40 agonist ivuxolimab in advanced cancers. With regard to the full study: The costimulatory receptor OX40 (CD134) was targeted by ivuxolimab, a fully human IgG2 agonistic monoclonal antibody. Intravenous ivuxolimab was administered to patients every 2 weeks at six dose levels: 0.01, 0.1, 0.3, 1.5, 3 and 10 mg/kg. Among the approximately 54 dose-escalation patients, approximately 20 had hepatocellular carcinoma, 15 melanoma, 9 renal cell carcinoma and 9 head and neck cancer. In the dose-escalation cohort, approximately 83% of patients were male, and the mean age was around 65 years with a range of roughly 23 to 90. Prior anti-PD-1, anti-PD-L1 or anti-CTLA-4 therapy was permitted, and 40% of dose-escalation patients had received checkpoint inhibitors. Partial responses occurred in three dose-escalation patients, of whom one had hepatocellular carcinoma and two had cutaneous melanoma. The purpose of peripheral TCRbeta sequencing was to test whether ivuxolimab changed TCR sequence diversity and led to clonal T-cell expansion. The paper reports the monotherapy dose-escalation portion (N of about 47 patients) of the phase I ivuxolimab trial. Paper-wide results and their limitations: At doses of 0.1 to 3.0 mg/kg, clonal expansion of both CD4+ and CD8+ T cells in blood was seen between baseline and week 6. Antigen specificity was not determined for the clonally expanded peripheral T cells. After ivuxolimab, expanded clones were on average more numerous among CD8+ T cells than among CD4+ T cells. In the 0.1-3.0 mg/kg groups, partial responders were among the patients with the lowest normalized peripheral clonal expansion, particularly in CD8+ T cells. Low levels of normalized T-cell clonal expansion were also shown by some nonresponding patients.

Patients with autoimmune disease history or receiving systemic immunosuppression were excluded from the trial. Peripheral blood for TCR sequencing was drawn from every dose cohort at baseline, at cycle 4 day 1 and at cycle 7 day 1. Samples were obtained from an open-label, multicenter, first-in-human phase I dose-escalation trial of ivuxolimab. The trial enrolled adults with locally advanced or metastatic head and neck squamous cell, hepatocellular, melanoma or renal cell carcinoma. Before TCR sequencing, CD4+ T cells and CD8+ T cells were sorted from peripheral blood as separate populations. V gives up 3 bases and J gives up 1 base, and the segment between their germline ends measures 21 bases. From a lookup of the germline V gene, CDR1 and CDR2 are MGHRA and YSYEKL. The cysteine opens and the phenylalanine closes a CDR3 of 18 amino acids. The CDR3 DNA has 54 bases and is translated from base 1.

Genomic DNA was isolated from the sorted cells so that the TCRbeta CDR3 region could be sequenced. The immunoSEQ Assay was used for sequencing of TCRbeta CDR3 regions. The immuneACCESS repertoire file appears here via TCRdb, limited to in-frame rearrangements. These files lack a portion of the clones; in checked studies, under half of the deficit traces to unresolved V genes, and the cause of the others is not known. The sample yields about 61,000 clones; 85% to 90% were counted once. The ten top clones hold about 1.2% of the sample. The source of this sequence is an adult with an advanced solid tumor such as melanoma, head and neck, liver or kidney cancer. The specimen comprised CD4+ or CD8+ T cells sorted from blood, sampled in a trial of the OX40 agonist ivuxolimab. In this chain, TRBV4-1 is recombined with TRBJ1-2; TRBD1 could be the D gene, as 5 bases match. For the CDR3, the sequence is CASSQVGGTNQINYGYTF. Read as DNA, the sequence is TGCGCCAGCAGCCAGGTCGGGGGGACTAATCAAATTAACTATGGCTACACCTTC.